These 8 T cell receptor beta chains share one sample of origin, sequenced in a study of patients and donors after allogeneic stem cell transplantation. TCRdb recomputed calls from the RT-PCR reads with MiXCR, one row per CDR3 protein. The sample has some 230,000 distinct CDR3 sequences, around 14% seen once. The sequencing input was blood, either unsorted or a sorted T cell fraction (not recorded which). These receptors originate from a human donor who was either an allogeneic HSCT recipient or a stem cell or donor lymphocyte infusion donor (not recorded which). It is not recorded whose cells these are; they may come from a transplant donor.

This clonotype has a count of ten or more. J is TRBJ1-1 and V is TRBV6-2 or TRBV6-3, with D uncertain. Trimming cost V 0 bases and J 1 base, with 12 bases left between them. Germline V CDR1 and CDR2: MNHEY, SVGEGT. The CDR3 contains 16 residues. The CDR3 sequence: CASSYSSTLGNTEAFF. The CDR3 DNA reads TGTGCCAGCAGTTACTCGAGTACCCTTGGGAACACTGAAGCTTTCTTT.

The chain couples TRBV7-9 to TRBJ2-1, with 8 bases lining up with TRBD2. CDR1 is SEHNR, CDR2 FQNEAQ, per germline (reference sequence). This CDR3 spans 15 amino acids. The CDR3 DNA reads TGTGCTGTGGGGCTAGCGGGCAAGACCTACAATGAGCAGTTCTTC. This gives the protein CAVGLAGKTYNEQFF.

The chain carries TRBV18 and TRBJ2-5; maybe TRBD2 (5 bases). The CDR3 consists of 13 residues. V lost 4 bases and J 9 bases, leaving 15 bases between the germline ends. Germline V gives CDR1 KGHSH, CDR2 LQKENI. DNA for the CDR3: TGTGCCAGCTCACAAGACCCATCGCGGGCCCAGTACTTC. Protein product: CASSQDPSRAQYF. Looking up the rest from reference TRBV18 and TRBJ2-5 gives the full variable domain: NAGVMQNPRHLVRRRGQEARLRCSPMKGHSHVYWYRQLPEEGLKFMVYLQKENIIDESGMPKERFSAEFPKEGPSILRIQQVVRGDSAAYFCASSQDPSRAQYFGPGTRLLVL.

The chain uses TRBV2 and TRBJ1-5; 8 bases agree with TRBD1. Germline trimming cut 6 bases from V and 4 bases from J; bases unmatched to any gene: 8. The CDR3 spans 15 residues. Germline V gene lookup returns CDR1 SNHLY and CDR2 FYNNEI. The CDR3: CASRDGTGVNQPQHF. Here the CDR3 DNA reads TGTGCCAGCAGGGACGGGACAGGAGTAAATCAGCCCCAGCATTTT.

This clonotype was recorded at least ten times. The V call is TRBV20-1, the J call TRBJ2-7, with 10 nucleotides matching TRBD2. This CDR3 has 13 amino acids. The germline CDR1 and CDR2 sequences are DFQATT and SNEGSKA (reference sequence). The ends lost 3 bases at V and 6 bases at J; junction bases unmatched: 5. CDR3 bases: TGCAGTGCTAGCGTCCTAGCGGGGGCCGAGCAGTACTTC. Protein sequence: CSASVLAGAEQYF.

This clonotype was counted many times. For the CDR3, the DNA is TGCGCCAGCAGCCTTCCGGGAGGGGGAGGTGAAAAACTGTTTTTT. Amino acids: CASSLPGGGGEKLFF. The J gene is TRBJ1-4, the V gene TRBV4-1, with a possible D match to TRBD1 (6 bases). The germline CDR1 and CDR2 sequences are MGHRA and YSYEKL. This CDR3 spans 15 amino acids. Between the trimmed V and J ends, which lost 4 bases and 7 bases, there was a span of 16 bases.

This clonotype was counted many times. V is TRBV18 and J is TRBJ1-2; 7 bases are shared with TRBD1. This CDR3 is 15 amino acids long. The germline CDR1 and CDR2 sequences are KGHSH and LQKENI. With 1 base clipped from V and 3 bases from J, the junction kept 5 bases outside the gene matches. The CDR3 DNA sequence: TGTGCCAGCTCACCACAGGGGGCGCGTGACTATGGCTACACCTTC. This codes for CASSPQGARDYGYTF.

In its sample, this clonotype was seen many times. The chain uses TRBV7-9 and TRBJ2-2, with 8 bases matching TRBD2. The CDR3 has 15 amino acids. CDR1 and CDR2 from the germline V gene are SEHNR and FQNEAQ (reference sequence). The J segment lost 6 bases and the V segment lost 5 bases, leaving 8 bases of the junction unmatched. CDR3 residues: CASSRPTSVAGELFF. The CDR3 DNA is TGTGCCAGCAGCCGCCCGACTAGCGTCGCCGGGGAGCTGTTTTTT.